Presented here are 8 T cell receptor beta chains from one specimen sequenced in a study of shared clonotypes between healthy human individuals. Data came from immunoSEQ multiplex PCR; TCRdb stores just in-frame clones and leaves some out. Of about 1 million clones listed, more than 60% are singletons. Sequenced sample: memory CD4+ T cells sorted from blood. The subset here: CD45RA-negative fraction. Receptor source: a man younger than 35 in good health.

V usage is TRBV10-3 and J usage is TRBJ2-7; 7 bases match TRBD2. Germline values: CDR1 ENHRY, CDR2 SYGVKD. The CDR3 contains 14 residues. With V trimmed by 11 bases and J by 3 bases, 13 bases remained unmatched. CDR3 in DNA: TGTGCCTCCACTAGCGCTGGTCGGATCTACGAGCAGTACTTC. Protein sequence: CASTSAGRIYEQYF.

This clone was seen only once. The rearrangement uses TRBV19 and TRBJ1-3, with D hard to call. This CDR3 region has 13 residues. Germline lookup yields CDR1 LNHDA and CDR2 SQIVND (reference sequence). V gave up 7 bases and J gave up 2 bases, with 9 bases separating them. The CDR3 reads CASNRQAGNTIYF. Here the CDR3 DNA reads TGTGCCAGTAATCGCCAGGCTGGAAACACCATATATTTT.

The chain joins TRBV5-6 to TRBJ1-6; 9 bases agree with TRBD1. The CDR3 consists of 16 residues. Trimming at V came to 4 bases and at J to 7 bases, leaving 9 bases not matched to a gene. The germline CDR1 and CDR2 sequences are SGHDT and YYEEEE. CDR3 DNA sequence: TGTGCCAGCAGCAGACCGGGACAGGGCCAGAATTCACCCCTCCACTTT. It is translated as CASSRPGQGQNSPLHF. Based on the CDR3 plus reference TRBV5-6 and TRBJ1-6, the full variable domain is DAGVTQSPTHLIKTRGQQVTLRCSPKSGHDTVSWYQQALGQGPQFIFQYYEEEERQRGNFPDRFSGHQFPNYSSELNVNALLLGDSALYLCASSRPGQGQNSPLHFGNGTRLTVT.

The table lists this clone with a few counts. This sample also contains other DNA sequences that code for the same CDR3. The J gene is TRBJ1-5, the V gene TRBV2; D remains ambiguous. Trimming pared 1 base from V and 4 bases from J, leaving 5 bases between. CDR3 length equals 13 residues. Germline V gives CDR1 SNHLY, CDR2 FYNNEI. The CDR3: CASSEEGNQPQHF. CDR3 nucleotide sequence: TGTGCCAGCAGTGAAGAGGGAAATCAGCCCCAGCATTTT.

A remark on this clone: Other DNA sequences in the sample encode the same CDR3. The chain is built from TRBV2 and TRBJ2-3; D not resolved. V was clipped by 6 bases and J by 0 bases, with 10 bases between them. This CDR3 region has 14 residues. The germline gives CDR1 SNHLY, CDR2 FYNNEI. The CDR3 loop is CASRQLSSTDTQYF. CDR3 DNA sequence: TGTGCCAGCAGGCAGTTGTCAAGCACAGATACGCAGTATTTT. The whole variable domain, filled in from reference TRBV2 and TRBJ2-3, reads EPEVTQTPSHQVTQMGQEVILRCVPISNHLYFYWYRQILGQKVEFLVSFYNNEISEKSEIFDDQFSVERPDGSNFTLKIRSTKLEDSAMYFCASRQLSSTDTQYFGPGTRLTVL.

The chain links TRBV5-1 to TRBJ2-5, with D possibly matching TRBD1 (5 bases). Germline values: CDR1 SGHRS, CDR2 YFSETQ. Trimming stripped 0 bases from V and 5 bases from J, with 11 bases between. The CDR3 totals 14 residues. CDR3 protein: CASSLARVGETQYF. The CDR3 nucleotides read TGCGCCAGCAGCTTGGCCAGGGTGGGTGAGACCCAGTACTTC.

The J gene is TRBJ2-3, the V gene TRBV5-1; 10 positions agree with TRBD2. The CDR3 contains 16 residues. The germline CDR1 and CDR2 sequences are SGHRS and YFSETQ. V was pared by 0 bases and J by 2 bases, with 3 bases of the junction left unmatched. The CDR3 region has the DNA TGCGCCAGCAGCTTGGAACTAGCGGGGCCCACAGATACGCAGTATTTT. Protein: CASSLELAGPTDTQYF.

The genes are TRBV4-1 and TRBJ1-2, with a weak D call TRBD1 (5 bases). Trimming stripped 2 bases from V and 2 bases from J, with 15 bases between. Germline CDR1 reads MGHRA; CDR2 reads YSYEKL. The CDR3 spans 16 residues. The CDR3 loop is CASSQRLLTANYGYTF. The CDR3 DNA reads TGCGCCAGCAGCCAACGTCTCCTGACAGCCAACTATGGCTACACCTTC.